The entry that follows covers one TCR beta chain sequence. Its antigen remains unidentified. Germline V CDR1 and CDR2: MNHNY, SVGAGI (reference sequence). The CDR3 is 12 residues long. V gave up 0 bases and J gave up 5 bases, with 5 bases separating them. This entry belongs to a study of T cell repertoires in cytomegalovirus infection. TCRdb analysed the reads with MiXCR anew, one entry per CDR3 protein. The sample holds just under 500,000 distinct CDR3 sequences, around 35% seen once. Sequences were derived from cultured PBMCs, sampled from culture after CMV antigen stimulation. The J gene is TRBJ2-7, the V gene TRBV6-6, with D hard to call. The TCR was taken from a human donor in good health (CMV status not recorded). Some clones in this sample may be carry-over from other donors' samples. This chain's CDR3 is CASSYSLHEQYF. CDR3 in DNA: TGTGCCAGCAGTTACTCTCTGCACGAGCAGTACTTC.